This TCR beta chain is from a study of regulatory T cells in long-lasting Graves disease (dated by TCRdb to the early 2020s). For the study in its entirety: In the newly diagnosed Graves' disease group, patients had been taking antithyroid drugs for less than 3 months. A total of roughly 33 samples were covered by TCR sequencing, comprising around 13 persistent and 20 or so newly diagnosed Graves' disease patients. Persistent Graves' disease patients were compared with newly diagnosed Graves' disease patients by peripheral blood TCR sequencing and RNA sequencing. The study was registered as a clinical trial and conducted in China.

General study outcomes and caveats: The authors acknowledged the small sample size as a limitation that may reduce accuracy. Sequencing and analysis were restricted to the TCR beta chain. Persistent Graves' disease patients showed lower TCR Shannon entropy and fewer highly expanded clones than newly diagnosed patients, suggesting clonal expansion. Because the primary lesion, thyroid tissue, could not be accessed, the study looked at peripheral blood alone. Persistent patients shared more public clonotypes among themselves (2,741) than newly diagnosed patients did (approximately 970). TRBV28, TRBJ1-2 and TRBJ2-5 were preferentially used in persistent disease, while TRBV20-1 and TRBJ2-1 were favored in newly diagnosed disease.

The receptor library was made with multiplex PCR. Sequencing instrument: Illumina HiSeq 4000. iRepertoire HTBI primers and Arm-PCR amplification of CDR3 regions were used to construct TCR beta libraries. Before sequencing, the PCR products went through gel purification. The authors processed their data as follows. A total of around 59 TRBV and under 15 TRBJ segments were identified across samples and were used for gene usage analysis of CDR3 amino acid clonotypes. Filtered high-quality paired reads were merged into contigs using COPE and FqMerger. BLAST was used to align contigs to the IMGT TRBV, TRBD and TRBJ reference genes, and CDR3 was defined following IMGT. Highly expanded clones were defined as clonotypes with a frequency above 0.1%. Repertoire diversity was measured by Shannon entropy, and V-J evenness by the Gini coefficient. A clonotype found in more than one individual was treated as public. In TCRdb, the public reads were trimmed at Q25 with fastp and aligned with MiXCR, with productive beta chains retained. Here each entry gathers all rows of one CDR3 protein and keeps the most common genes and DNA. These V and J calls originate from TCRdb's pipeline instead of the authors' own analysis. Across this sample there are about 400,000 distinct CDR3 sequences, with over 14% seen only once. The ten largest clones add up to about 7.8% of the sample.

There are many counts of this clonotype. It has no known antigen specificity. Nothing much larger sits one base from this clone, and base qualities are not available. In light of the paper, this sample's time point label describes: newly diagnosed GD, antithyroid drugs for less than 3 months. For both TCR sequencing and RNA sequencing, RNA was extracted from PBMCs in TRIzol. The diagnosis of Graves' disease was made according to American Thyroid Association guidelines. Recruitment of patients was carried out at an endocrinology department in Xi'an, China. From each patient, 8 to 10 milliliters of peripheral blood was collected into an EDTA anticoagulant tube. Ficoll Paque Plus density gradient separation was used to isolate PBMCs, and no further T cell sorting was performed. An Agilent 2100 Bioanalyzer and agarose gel were used to check RNA quality, while a NanoDrop 2000 measured RNA concentration.

Trimming accounts for 4 bases at V and 1 base at J, while the number of junction bases matched to no gene is 14. For CDR1 and CDR2, the germline V gene lists MDHEN and SYDVKM. The CDR3 contains 18 residues, cysteine and phenylalanine counted. Only the CDR3 region is kept as DNA, spanning 54 bases read in frame from base 1. The same sample was also studied in work on T cells in Graves' hyperthyroidism and ophthalmopathy. Drawing on the second study: Stable Graves' hyperthyroidism was defined as the absence of progression to ophthalmopathy over 18 months of follow-up. Hyperthyroidism patients were newly diagnosed, with disease duration under 2 months, and aged 18 to 65 years. Patients with uncontrolled infections, other autoimmune diseases, pregnancy or lactation were excluded. Clinical symptoms, serum thyroxine and TRAb, thyroid ultrasound, and orbital computed tomography formed the basis for the diagnoses. A first-round RT-PCR of the TCR CDR3 used the HTBI primer set with the Qiagen OneStep RT-PCR kit. Most expanded thyroid clonotypes (frequency above 0.001) were also found in blood, which suggests that blood repertoires may mirror thyroid immune responses. In cross-validation, a model built on a 13 V-J signature told ophthalmopathy apart from stable hyperthyroidism with 85% to 90% sensitivity and around 84% specificity, and in testing the same model reached 80%/75%. In validation, the model predicted progression to ophthalmopathy a median of roughly 6.5 months before onset, with approximately 71% sensitivity and roughly 73% specificity. A discovery cohort of about 96 patients, approximately 45 with Graves' ophthalmopathy and more than 55 with stable Graves' hyperthyroidism, was used to find distinguishing TCR V-J signatures. Prospective prediction of ophthalmopathy was tested in an independent validation cohort of some 19 hyperthyroidism patients and 17 patients who later progressed to ophthalmopathy. The approximately 95 discovery patients were divided at random into training and test sets in a 7:3 ratio. In addition, the study compared T-cell repertoires in thyroid tissue and in blood from six Graves' hyperthyroidism patients. Following sampling, methimazole starting at 30 mg daily was given to hyperthyroidism patients, and high-dose intravenous methylprednisolone was given to ophthalmopathy patients. A second multiplex PCR round built the libraries, followed by size selection and purification. The libraries were sequenced on an Illumina HiSeq2000 using paired-end 100 bp reads. SOAPnuke was used to process the raw data, with reads discarded if the reads contained adapters or uncalled bases, had a mean Phred below 15, or lacked an exact constant-primer or identifier match. High-quality paired reads were merged using COPE v1.2.5, and each unique nucleotide sequence was defined as a clonotype. Clonotypes were aligned to IMGT TRBV, TRBD and TRBJ reference segments using MiTCR v1.1. The analysis included only V-J combinations with a frequency above 0.0001, which together covered about 99% of the repertoires. A TCS score was defined as the ratio between F50 (clonal expansion) and ExV (chaos), using BLOSUM62-based TCRdist between CDR3 peptides within each V-J. Welch's t-statistics and random forest reduced roughly 540 V-J features to under 15, which were used in a naive Bayes classifier (R e1071). Sample size was not statistically predetermined, and investigators were not blinded to group allocation. The paper describes TCR Vbeta CDR3 sequencing of fewer than 150 peripheral blood samples, made up of around 41 ophthalmopathy patients, approximately 76 hyperthyroidism patients and 17 progressor patients.

The clonotype originates from a middle-aged woman with Graves disease. Donor details come from another sample of the same person, matched by shared clones. Recombination linked TRBV28 to TRBJ1-2; TRBD1 agrees with 8 junctional bases. The sample here was peripheral blood mononuclear cells (PBMCs), taken at new diagnosis, from a patient treated with antithyroid drugs. Here is the DNA: TGTGCCAGCAGTTCGGCTATTGGAAGGACAGGGTATAACTATGGCTACACCTTC. Translated, it gives CASSSAIGRTGYNYGYTF.